This TCR beta chain derives from a study of preoperative IRX-2 immunotherapy in early breast cancer. As for treatment: preoperative locoregional IRX-2 cytokine immunotherapy. Produced via immunoSEQ multiplex PCR; TCRdb's table is partial and in-frame only. In the table there are about 23,000 clones, 90% to 95% of which are singletons. Sequences were derived from tumor tissue, sampled after IRX-2 immunotherapy. The receptor's source is a human donor with breast cancer.

CDR3 loop: CASNQRFGTEAFF. The CDR3 region has the DNA TGTGCCTCCAACCAGCGGTTTGGCACTGAAGCTTTCTTT. The V call is TRBV30, the J call TRBJ1-1; D is unresolved. The germline V gene encodes CDR1 GTSNPN and CDR2 SVGIG (reference sequence). V was cut by 7 bases and J by 4 bases, with 16 bases left in between. The CDR3 has 13 residues.